The sequence of this T cell receptor beta chain was determined in a study of blood T cell repertoires in COVID-19. Study background: T cells, B-cell-depleted T cells, or PBMCs provided the cDNA or gDNA that served as material.

Participants were aged about 18 to 89 years, lived in over 20 US areas, and enrolled virtually. Grouping used clinical history reported by participants in a survey and questionnaire. Methods used by the authors: Amplification from reference gene primers served as the basis for estimated nucleated cell counts. Sequencing was performed with immunoSEQ multiplex PCR; in TCRdb, only in-frame clones are kept and a portion is missing. V and J calls and clone size are those listed in that table; D and trimming were worked out from the DNA. The profile shows about 260,000 clones, 75% to 90% of them singletons. The sequence was obtained from a woman aged 30 to 39 with acute COVID-19. The source material was PBMCs or T cells enriched from blood (not recorded which).

This CDR3 is CASSDDRGNEQFF. Here the CDR3 DNA reads TGTGCCAGCAGTGATGACAGGGGTAATGAGCAGTTCTTC. The J gene is TRBJ2-1, the V gene TRBV25-1, with 8 bases that match TRBD1. The germline V gene encodes CDR1 MGHDK and CDR2 SYGVNS. This CDR3 has 13 residues. V was pared by 3 bases and J by 7 bases, with 2 bases of the junction left unmatched. Looking up the rest from reference TRBV25-1 and TRBJ2-1 gives the full variable domain: EADIYQTPRYLVIGTGKKITLECSQTMGHDKMYWYQQDPGMELHLIHYSYGVNSTEKGDLSSESTVSRIRTEHFPLTLESARPSHTSQYLCASSDDRGNEQFFGPGTRLTVL.